These 32 T cell receptor beta chains were all obtained from the same sample, sequenced in a study of shared clonotypes between healthy human individuals. The naive CD8 population came from CD45RO-negative cells selected for CCR7, without terminally differentiated effector memory CD45RA+ cells. Clones were read by immunoSEQ multiplex PCR, and TCRdb kept only the in-frame ones, dropping some. Seen here are about 820,000 clones, 85% to 95% observed once, and the top ten hold 24%. Specimen: naive CD8+ T cells sorted from blood. The receptors stem from a man aged 25-40 years in good health.

J is TRBJ2-7 and V is TRBV4-1, with TRBD2 matching 7 bases. The V segment lost 0 bases and the J segment 3 bases; nucleotides outside the gene matches: 5. The CDR3 runs 15 residues. Germline V gene lookup returns CDR1 MGHRA and CDR2 YSYEKL. CDR3 coding DNA: TGCGCCAGCAGCCAAGATTCTAGCGGAATCTACGAGCAGTACTTC. Protein sequence: CASSQDSSGIYEQYF.

The chain links TRBV5-4 to TRBJ2-7; D not resolved. From germline, CDR1 is SGHNT and CDR2 YYREEE (reference sequence). This CDR3 is built from 16 residues. Trimming took off 1 base at V and 4 bases at J, with 18 bases between the two ends. This CDR3 is CASSLRGERWDYEQYF. CDR3 in DNA: TGTGCCAGCAGCTTGCGCGGCGAAAGGTGGGATTACGAGCAGTACTTC.

The V gene is TRBV29-1, the J gene TRBJ2-7; unclear D gene. The CDR3 is made up of 14 amino acids. Deletions cut 4 bases from V and 2 bases from J, with 15 bases between. Germline V gives CDR1 SQVTM, CDR2 ANQGSEA. The CDR3 here is CSVVWASLTYEQYF. In nucleotides, the CDR3 is TGCAGCGTTGTTTGGGCCAGCCTCACCTACGAGCAGTACTTC.

The chain is built from TRBV15 and TRBJ1-1, with D tentatively TRBD1 (6 bases). Per germline, CDR1 LNHNV and CDR2 YYDKDF (reference sequence). This CDR3 has 13 amino acids. Trimming left V 5 bases short and J 4 bases short, with 11 bases between. The CDR3 here is CATSGQGSTEAFF. CDR3 DNA: TGTGCCACCAGCGGCCAGGGGAGCACTGAAGCTTTCTTT.

The rearrangement uses TRBV28 and TRBJ2-1; D is unresolved. V gave up 5 bases and J gave up 4 bases, with 12 bases separating them. Germline V CDR1 and CDR2: MDHEN, SYDVKM. The CDR3 has 14 residues. The CDR3 sequence: CASSTSDGYNEQFF. The CDR3 coding sequence is TGTGCCAGCAGTACCTCTGACGGTTACAATGAGCAGTTCTTC.

The chain combines TRBV7-9 with TRBJ2-5; 12 nucleotides align to TRBD2. The CDR3 is 16 amino acids. The germline V gene has CDR1 SEHNR and CDR2 FQNEAQ (reference sequence). J gave up 5 bases and V 5 bases, and 9 bases lay outside the gene matches. CDR3 sequence reads: CASSGELAGGRETQYF. Here the CDR3 DNA reads TGTGCCAGCAGCGGGGAACTAGCGGGAGGTCGCGAGACCCAGTACTTC. Variable domain in full (rest from reference TRBV7-9 and TRBJ2-5): DTGVSQNPRHKITKRGQNVTFRCDPISEHNRLYWYRQTLGQGPEFLTYFQNEAQLEKSRLLSDRFSAERPKGSFSTLEIQRTEQGDSAMYLCASSGELAGGRETQYFGPGTRLLVL.

The chain couples TRBV5-1 to TRBJ2-7; TRBD1 aligns across 8 bases. Germline-derived CDR1 and CDR2 are SGHRS and YFSETQ. The length of the CDR3 is 17 residues. V trimming: 3 bases; J trimming: 2 bases; junction bases outside the gene matches: 13. CDR3 protein: CASSSTQGTGSPYEQYF. As DNA, the CDR3 is TGCGCCAGCAGCTCAACTCAGGGGACAGGTTCCCCCTACGAGCAGTACTTC. The full variable domain, with the rest looked up from reference TRBV5-1 and TRBJ2-7, is KAGVTQTPRYLIKTRGQQVTLSCSPISGHRSVSWYQQTPGQGLQFLFEYFSETQRNKGNFPGRFSGRQFSNSRSEMNVSTLELGDSALYLCASSSTQGTGSPYEQYFGPGTRLTVT.

This clone was recorded only once. This rearrangement joins TRBV28 to TRBJ2-2; TRBD2 matches 7 bases. The germline V gene encodes CDR1 MDHEN and CDR2 SYDVKM. The junction had 12 bases not matched to a gene; V was cut back by 4 bases and J by 7 bases. The CDR3 extends over 16 amino acids. The CDR3 DNA sequence: TGTGCCAGCAGTTGGGGATCGCGGGAGTGGGGCGGGGAGCTGTTTTTT. Its protein product is CASSWGSREWGGELFF. The whole variable domain, remainder taken from reference TRBV28 and TRBJ2-2, is DVKVTQSSRYLVKRTGEKVFLECVQDMDHENMFWYRQDPGLGLRLIYFSYDVKMKEKGDIPEGYSVSREKKERFSLILESASTNQTSMYLCASSWGSREWGGELFFGEGSRLTVL.

The V gene is TRBV5-1, the J gene TRBJ2-7; tentatively, D is TRBD1 or TRBD2 (5 bases each). V lost 0 bases, J lost 5 bases, and 18 bases lay in between. CDR1 and CDR2 (germline): SGHRS, YFSETQ. This CDR3 contains 16 residues. The CDR3 reads CASSLEGPAIPDEQYF. Here the CDR3 DNA reads TGCGCCAGCAGCTTGGAGGGACCAGCAATTCCTGACGAGCAGTACTTC.

V gene TRBV7-9 combines with J gene TRBJ1-5, with D tentatively TRBD1 (5 bases). The V gene's germline CDR1 is SEHNR and CDR2 FQNEAQ (reference sequence). V was clipped by 3 bases and J by 4 bases, with 16 bases between them. The length of the CDR3 is 16 residues. The chain's CDR3 is CASSFDSRVGNQPQHF. The CDR3 DNA follows: TGTGCCAGCAGCTTCGACAGCCGGGTAGGGAATCAGCCCCAGCATTTT.

The CDR3 spells CASSFAGIYEQYF. DNA of the CDR3: TGTGCCAGCAGCTTCGCGGGGATATACGAGCAGTACTTC. The V call is TRBV7-9, the J call TRBJ2-7, with a weak D call TRBD2 (6 bases). The CDR3 consists of 13 residues. V dropped 3 bases and J dropped 4 bases, with 10 bases sitting between them. Germline CDR1 reads SEHNR; CDR2 reads FQNEAQ (reference sequence).

The chain carries TRBV7-9 and TRBJ1-2; D ambiguous. The germline V gene encodes CDR1 SEHNR and CDR2 FQNEAQ (reference sequence). This CDR3 spans 15 amino acids. V was pared by 0 bases and J by 7 bases, with 15 bases between. The CDR3 nucleotides read TGTGCCAGCAGCTTAGCTGCAGGCCCATCGGGTGGCTACACCTTC. Its translation: CASSLAAGPSGGYTF. Filled out from reference TRBV7-9 and TRBJ1-2, the complete variable domain reads DTGVSQNPRHKITKRGQNVTFRCDPISEHNRLYWYRQTLGQGPEFLTYFQNEAQLEKSRLLSDRFSAERPKGSFSTLEIQRTEQGDSAMYLCASSLAAGPSGGYTFGSGTRLTVV.

The V gene is TRBV30, the J gene TRBJ2-1; 8 positions agree with TRBD1. The V gene's germline CDR1 is GTSNPN and CDR2 SVGIG (reference sequence). The CDR3 spans 14 residues. V gave up 3 bases and J gave up 3 bases; unmatched junction bases: 4. The CDR3 protein is CAWSRGLGYNEQFF. In DNA form, the CDR3 reads TGTGCCTGGAGCAGGGGGCTTGGCTACAATGAGCAGTTCTTC.

The V and J genes are TRBV5-5 and TRBJ2-5; D possibly corresponds to TRBD1 (6 bases). Germline V gene data show CDR1 as SGHKS and CDR2 as YYEKEE (reference sequence). V lost 0 bases, J lost 1 base, and 13 bases lay in between. CDR3 length equals 16 residues. The CDR3 sequence: CASSLGPRGGQETQYF. CDR3 in DNA: TGTGCCAGCAGCTTGGGGCCCCGAGGGGGCCAAGAGACCCAGTACTTC.

The V and J genes are TRBV23-1 and TRBJ2-7; 9 bases fit TRBD2. TRBV23-1 qualifies as an ORF whose function is uncertain. The CDR3 sequence is 19 residues long. V dropped 0 bases and J dropped 0; count of bases not matched to a gene: 12. The CDR3 sequence is CASSQSHLSTSGASYEQYF. CDR3 coding DNA: TGCGCCAGCAGTCAATCCCACCTTTCGACTAGCGGAGCCTCCTACGAGCAGTACTTC.

This rearrangement joins TRBV7-9 to TRBJ2-7, with D perhaps assigned TRBD1 or TRBD2 (5 bases each). CDR1 and CDR2 from the germline V gene are SEHNR and FQNEAQ (reference sequence). The CDR3 runs to 15 residues. V was trimmed by 0 bases and J by 2 bases, leaving 11 bases between them. The CDR3: CASSLARGGTYEQYF. CDR3 in DNA: TGTGCCAGCAGCTTAGCTCGGGGCGGTACCTACGAGCAGTACTTC.

This chain links TRBV2 with TRBJ2-7; TRBD1 is a possible D gene (6 bases). This CDR3 spans 15 amino acids. V gave up 6 bases and J gave up 2 bases, with 17 bases separating them. Germline V gives CDR1 SNHLY, CDR2 FYNNEI. Written as DNA, the CDR3 is TGTGCCAGCAGGTACAGGGTCGAGGGGCCCTACGAGCAGTACTTC. Amino acids: CASRYRVEGPYEQYF.

CDR3 sequence reads: CASSELWGTGELFF. The CDR3 DNA is TGTGCCAGCAGTGAATTGTGGGGGACCGGGGAGCTGTTTTTT. The chain is built from TRBV6-4 and TRBJ2-2, with D perhaps given as TRBD1 or TRBD2 (5 bases each). Between the trimmed V and J ends, which lost 3 bases and 5 bases, there was a span of 10 bases. From germline, CDR1 is MRHNA and CDR2 SNTAGT. The CDR3 is 14 amino acids.

V and J are TRBV14 and TRBJ2-7, with TRBD2 identical over 8 bases. CDR1 SGHDN and CDR2 FVKESK come from the germline V gene. This CDR3 contains 17 residues. The V segment lost 1 base and the J segment 0 bases; nucleotides outside the gene matches: 8. This chain's CDR3 is CASSQVVGGRSSYEQYF. For the CDR3, the DNA is TGTGCCAGCAGCCAAGTCGTCGGCGGGAGGAGCTCCTACGAGCAGTACTTC.

This clone was recorded once. The chain is built from TRBV10-3 and TRBJ1-5; TRBD1 might be the D (5 bases). The CDR3 spans 15 residues. CDR1 ENHRY and CDR2 SYGVKD come from the germline V gene. Trimming removed 0 bases at V and 4 bases at J, with 10 bases between. CDR3 amino acids: CAISESTATNQPQHF. CDR3 nucleotides: TGTGCCATCAGTGAGTCGACAGCGACGAATCAGCCCCAGCATTTT.

The chain joins TRBV4-2 to TRBJ2-5; D may be TRBD2 (6 bases). The CDR3 length is 16 residues. Deletions cut 2 bases from V and 5 bases from J, with 18 bases between. Germline CDR1 and CDR2: LGHNA and YNFKEQ. CDR3 sequence reads: CASSQRRAPGRETQYF. Here the CDR3 DNA reads TGTGCCAGCAGCCAACGCCGGGCCCCAGGGAGGGAGACCCAGTACTTC.

This sequence joins TRBV4-3 and TRBJ2-7; D not certain. V shed 0 bases and J shed 0 bases, with 3 bases lying between them. The CDR3 is 13 amino acids. The germline V gene has CDR1 LGHNA and CDR2 YSLEER. The CDR3 nucleotides read TGCGCCAGCAGCCAAGACAACTCCTACGAGCAGTACTTC. It encodes CASSQDNSYEQYF.

The genes are TRBV27 and TRBJ2-3, with D hard to call. CDR3 length: 15 residues. Per the germline V gene, CDR1 is MNHEY and CDR2 is SMNVEV (reference sequence). V was cut by 8 bases and J by 2 bases, with 17 bases left in between. The CDR3 sequence: CASSSRILSTDTQYF. CDR3 nucleotide sequence: TGTGCCAGCTCGTCAAGGATCCTTTCCACAGATACGCAGTATTTT.

V gene TRBV18 combines with J gene TRBJ2-1; possibly TRBD1 for D (6 bases). The CDR3 has 15 residues. The V end was cut by 0 bases, the J end by 1 base, with 7 bases between. Germline V CDR1 and CDR2: KGHSH, LQKENI. The CDR3 region has the DNA TGTGCCAGCTCACCACCGACAGGATCCTACAATGAGCAGTTCTTC. This codes for CASSPPTGSYNEQFF. The full variable domain, in which reference TRBV18 and TRBJ2-1 provide the parts outside the CDR3, is NAGVMQNPRHLVRRRGQEARLRCSPMKGHSHVYWYRQLPEEGLKFMVYLQKENIIDESGMPKERFSAEFPKEGPSILRIQQVVRGDSAAYFCASSPPTGSYNEQFFGPGTRLTVL.

The chain joins TRBV9 to TRBJ1-2; D is unresolved. There are 16 residues in the CDR3. CDR1 and CDR2 from the germline V gene are SGDLS and YYNGEE. Between the trimmed V and J ends, which lost 0 bases and 4 bases, there was a span of 16 bases. CDR3 coding DNA: TGTGCCAGCAGCGTAGATAGCGGGTCGTTGGTCTATGGCTACACCTTC. It translates to CASSVDSGSLVYGYTF.

The chain uses TRBV29-1 and TRBJ1-2; 11 bases are a match to TRBD1. The CDR3 is 15 residues long. Germline CDR1 and CDR2: SQVTM and ANQGSEA. Unmatched junction bases numbered 9, after V lost 4 bases and J lost 5 bases. Written as DNA, the CDR3 is TGCAGCGTTGCCCCCTATGGGACAGGGGGGTATGGCTACACCTTC. Its protein is CSVAPYGTGGYGYTF.

V usage is TRBV27 and J usage is TRBJ1-1; D is possibly TRBD1 (5 bases). Trimming pared 6 bases from V and 3 bases from J, leaving 23 bases between. Germline-derived CDR1 and CDR2 are MNHEY and SMNVEV (reference sequence). CDR3 length: 17 residues. The CDR3 nucleotides are TGTGCCAGCAGCCATTTACAGACCAGGGAATTGTACACTGAAGCTTTCTTT. Amino acid sequence: CASSHLQTRELYTEAFF.

The chain couples TRBV5-1 to TRBJ2-2; the D gene is possibly TRBD1 (6 bases). Looked up from germline, CDR1 is SGHRS and CDR2 is YFSETQ. V lost 3 bases and J 0 bases, leaving 9 bases between the germline ends. This CDR3 contains 15 residues. CDR3 amino acids: CASSSGTTNTGELFF. CDR3 DNA: TGCGCCAGCAGCTCTGGGACAACGAACACCGGGGAGCTGTTTTTT.

The V call is TRBV6-5, the J call TRBJ2-7, with a tentative D call TRBD1 (6 bases). This CDR3 contains 15 residues. CDR1 is MNHEY, CDR2 SVGAGI, per germline. The V end was cut by 2 bases, the J end by 2 bases, with 13 bases between. In DNA, the CDR3 is TGTGCCAGCAGTTACAGCCCGGGACATACCTACGAGCAGTACTTC. It codes for CASSYSPGHTYEQYF.

V and J are TRBV10-2 and TRBJ2-1; D remains ambiguous. The germline V gene encodes CDR1 WSHSY and CDR2 SAAADI. The ends were cut back, 7 bases at V and 0 bases at J, with 13 bases in the middle. The CDR3 totals 15 residues. The DNA of the CDR3 is TGCGCCAGCACGTGGATCGGCTACTCCTACAATGAGCAGTTCTTC. Translating gives CASTWIGYSYNEQFF.

This chain links TRBV28 with TRBJ1-5, with D perhaps matching TRBD1 (5 bases). Trimming pared 11 bases from V and 1 base from J, leaving 15 bases between. The CDR3 runs 14 residues. The germline V gene has CDR1 MDHEN and CDR2 SYDVKM. The CDR3 nucleotides are TGTGCCTCTGCAGTCAGGGTAAGCAATCAGCCCCAGCATTTT. It yields the protein CASAVRVSNQPQHF.

The rearrangement uses TRBV27 and TRBJ2-3, with D possibly being TRBD1 (6 bases). Trimming removed 5 bases from V and 6 bases from J, with 18 bases in between. In germline, CDR1 is MNHEY, CDR2 SMNVEV (reference sequence). The CDR3 is 15 residues long. CDR3 in amino acids: CASSPSRGLGDTQYF. CDR3 DNA: TGTGCCAGCAGTCCCTCGAGGGGGTTGGGGGATACGCAGTATTTT.